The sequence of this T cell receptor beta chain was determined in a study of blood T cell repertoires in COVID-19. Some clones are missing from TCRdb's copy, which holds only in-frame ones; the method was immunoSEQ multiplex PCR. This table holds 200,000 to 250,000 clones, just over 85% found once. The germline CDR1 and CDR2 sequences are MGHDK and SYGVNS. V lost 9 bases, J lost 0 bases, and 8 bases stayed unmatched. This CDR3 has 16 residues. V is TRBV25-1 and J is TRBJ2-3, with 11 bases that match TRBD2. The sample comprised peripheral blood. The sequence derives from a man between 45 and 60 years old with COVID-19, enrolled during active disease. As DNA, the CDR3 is TGTGCCAGTGACACTAGCGGGGGTACTAGCACAGATACGCAGTATTTT. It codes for CASDTSGGTSTDTQYF.